The 13 T cell receptor beta chains reported below all come from one sample, sequenced in a study of T cell responses to AZD1222 COVID-19 vaccine. Sequencing used immunoSEQ multiplex PCR; TCRdb keeps in-frame clones, though not all of them. The sample has about 180,000 clones; approximately 90% are singletons. Specimen: peripheral blood, collected on day 0 of AZD1222 vaccination. These TCRs come from an adult in good health.

This chain connects TRBV30 to TRBJ1-1, with 7 positions matching TRBD1. V trimming: 3 bases; J trimming: 5 bases; junction bases outside the gene matches: 9. This CDR3 has 14 residues. Germline CDR1 GTSNPN, CDR2 SVGIG (reference sequence). CDR3 amino acids: CAWRGDSPGTEAFF. For the CDR3, the DNA is TGTGCCTGGAGAGGGGACAGCCCTGGGACTGAAGCTTTCTTT.

The V call is TRBV6-1, the J call TRBJ1-3; 10 bases fit TRBD1. J gave up 4 bases and V 1 base, and 4 bases lay outside the gene matches. The germline V gene has CDR1 MNHNS and CDR2 SASEGT. CDR3 size: 16 residues. The CDR3: CASSEEGTGDGNTIYF. The CDR3, as DNA: TGTGCCAGCAGTGAAGAAGGGACAGGGGACGGAAACACCATATATTTT.

J is TRBJ1-1 and V is TRBV7-9; 7 nucleotides line up with TRBD1. V shed 9 bases, J shed 6 bases, and the junction held 4 bases outside the gene matches. The CDR3 has 11 amino acids. CDR1 and CDR2 from the germline V gene are SEHNR and FQNEAQ (reference sequence). CDR3 DNA sequence: TGTGCCAGTGGAGGGGGCCCTGAAGCTTTCTTT. Its translation is CASGGGPEAFF.

The gene calls are TRBV5-6 and TRBJ1-2; possible D gene TRBD1, 6 bases. This CDR3 spans 12 amino acids. Germline lookup yields CDR1 SGHDT and CDR2 YYEEEE. V was trimmed by 1 base and J by 8 bases, leaving 9 bases between them. The CDR3 DNA sequence: TGTGCCAGCAGCTTGACAGGGCGCGGCTACACCTTC. As protein: CASSLTGRGYTF.

The sample holds one count of this clone. This rearrangement joins TRBV4-3 to TRBJ1-5; possibly TRBD1 for D (6 bases). The V and J ends lost 0 bases and 5 bases respectively, with 14 bases between them. Germline V gives CDR1 LGHNA, CDR2 YSLEER. The CDR3 totals 16 residues. CDR3 DNA: TGCGCCAGCAGCCAAGACTCGGGACATGGATATCAGCCCCAGCATTTT. Encoded protein: CASSQDSGHGYQPQHF.

The rearrangement joins TRBV18 to TRBJ1-2; TRBD1 agrees at 8 bases. Germline trimming cut 6 bases from V and 1 base from J; bases unmatched to any gene: 4. CDR1 is KGHSH, CDR2 LQKENI, per germline. The CDR3 length is 14 residues. The CDR3 here is CASSPGQDNYGYTF. CDR3 nucleotides: TGTGCCAGCTCGCCGGGACAGGATAACTATGGCTACACCTTC.

This rearrangement joins TRBV9 to TRBJ1-2; D is ambiguous. Trimming stripped 3 bases from V and 4 bases from J, with 13 bases between. The CDR3 is 14 residues long. Germline V CDR1 and CDR2: SGDLS, YYNGEE. The DNA for the CDR3 is TGTGCCAGCAGCGGAAATGGGTCCATCTATGGCTACACCTTC. Protein: CASSGNGSIYGYTF.

The chain combines TRBV7-2 with TRBJ2-5; 7 bases align to TRBD1. J lost 4 bases, V lost 5 bases, and 10 bases had no gene match. Per the germline V gene, CDR1 is SGHTA and CDR2 is FQGNSA. The CDR3 spans 15 residues. This chain's CDR3 is CASSPRQGVVETQYF. CDR3 coding DNA: TGTGCCAGCAGCCCCAGACAGGGAGTAGTAGAGACCCAGTACTTC.

The chain employs TRBV7-2 and TRBJ1-5; weak D call: TRBD1 (5 bases). Germline CDR1 and CDR2: SGHTA and FQGNSA. This CDR3 contains 18 residues. Trimming pared 5 bases from V and 0 bases from J, leaving 20 bases between. In DNA, the CDR3 is TGTGCCAGCAGCCTTGGGGGATCTTGGGCGTATAGCAATCAGCCCCAGCATTTT. As protein: CASSLGGSWAYSNQPQHF. Full variable domain (remainder filled in from reference TRBV7-2 and TRBJ1-5): GAGVSQSPSNKVTEKGKDVELRCDPISGHTALYWYRQSLGQGLEFLIYFQGNSAPDKSGLPSDRFSAERTGGSVSTLTIQRTQQEDSAVYLCASSLGGSWAYSNQPQHFGDGTRLSIL.

The V gene is TRBV14, the J gene TRBJ2-5; TRBD2 matches at 10 bases. The CDR3 sequence is 15 residues long. J was trimmed by 3 bases and V by 5 bases; bases with no gene match: 6. Germline loops: CDR1 SGHDN, CDR2 FVKESK. The CDR3 reads CASSGLAGAKETQYF. In DNA, the CDR3 is TGTGCCAGCAGCGGCCTAGCGGGGGCCAAAGAGACCCAGTACTTC.

This rearrangement joins TRBV7-6 to TRBJ1-3, with a tentative D call TRBD1 (5 bases). CDR1 SGHVS and CDR2 FNYEAQ come from the germline V gene. Trimming took off 5 bases at V and 3 bases at J, with 17 bases between the two ends. There are 16 residues in the CDR3. CDR3 sequence: CASSPPGGGGGNTIYF. CDR3 DNA sequence: TGTGCCAGCAGCCCCCCTGGTGGGGGGGGTGGAAACACCATATATTTT.

J is TRBJ2-7 and V is TRBV30, with D maybe TRBD1 (6 bases). In germline, CDR1 is GTSNPN, CDR2 SVGIG (reference sequence). V gave up 3 bases and J gave up 6 bases, with 24 bases separating them. The CDR3 is made up of 16 amino acids. The CDR3 DNA is TGTGCCTGGAGACAGGACCCCATAGGGGGTAGTGGCGAGCAGTACTTC. Amino acid sequence: CAWRQDPIGGSGEQYF. The full variable domain, completed using reference TRBV30 and TRBJ2-7, is SQTIHQWPATLVQPVGSPLSLECTVEGTSNPNLYWYRQAAGRGLQLLFYSVGIGQISSEVPQNLSASRPQDRQFILSSKKLLLSDSGFYLCAWRQDPIGGSGEQYFGPGTRLTVT.

The chain combines TRBV9 with TRBJ2-3; weak D call: TRBD2 (5 bases). The CDR3 contains 17 residues. Between the trimmed V and J ends, which lost 6 bases and 2 bases, there was a span of 22 bases. Germline lookup yields CDR1 SGDLS and CDR2 YYNGEE. In DNA, the CDR3 is TGTGCCAGCACCCACCCTATGAGGGATAAAGACACAGATACGCAGTATTTT. Translation gives CASTHPMRDKDTDTQYF.